The clone carrying this T cell receptor beta chain was observed a handful of times. Its antigen is currently unknown. This record comes from a study of OX40 agonist ivuxolimab in advanced cancers. The wider study: Patients were roughly 87% male with ages roughly 23 to 85, mean 60. Findings and caveats of the study: Some nonresponders additionally presented with little normalized T-cell clonal expansion.

Trimming took 4 bases from V and 3 from J; bases not matched to a gene: 5. The CDR3 extends over 15 amino acids. Germline CDR1 is SGHRS and CDR2 is YFSETQ. Profiling relied on immunoSEQ multiplex PCR, and the TCRdb table lists in-frame clones only, not all of them. The sample comprises about 99,000 clones, 90% to 95% of which are singletons, and roughly 0.31% rests with the top ten. The V call is TRBV5-1, the J call TRBJ2-5, with 11 bases fitting TRBD2. The receptor comes from an adult with an advanced solid tumor such as melanoma, head and neck, liver or kidney cancer. The sample in question was CD4+ or CD8+ T cells sorted from blood, obtained in a trial of the OX40 agonist ivuxolimab. The CDR3 sequence: CASSTGTSGKETQYF. The CDR3 coding sequence is TGCGCCAGCAGCACCGGGACTAGCGGAAAAGAGACCCAGTACTTC.